This T cell receptor (beta chain) came from a study of blood T cells in healthy people across ages. Study-wide points: Higher diversity, along with more naive CD4+ cells, distinguished long-lived donors from aged donors.

The second PCR ran about 7 to 12 cycles with a sample-barcoded 5' primer and J-beta primers. Template switching added a 12-random-nucleotide identifier to every cDNA molecule. A single record per CDR3 protein comes from TCRdb applying MiXCR to the 5' RACE reads. The top ten hold roughly an eighth of the sample, which has about a million distinct CDR3 sequences, around 48% seen once. Each individual donor underwent a draw of about 9.9 milliliters of peripheral blood. In regard to this clonotype: Its antigen remains unknown.

Germline lookup yields CDR1 KGHSH and CDR2 LQKENI. CDR3 size: 16 residues. Trimming pared 5 bases from V and 0 bases from J, leaving 14 bases between. The sequence came from a man between 25 and 39 years old in good health. This sequence joins TRBV18 and TRBJ2-1, with a weak D call TRBD1 (5 bases). The specimen sequenced was blood. CDR3 coding DNA: TGTGCCAGCTCAACTCAGGGCGTAAGCTCCTACAATGAGCAGTTCTTC. This codes for CASSTQGVSSYNEQFF. Based on the CDR3 plus reference TRBV18 and TRBJ2-1, the full variable domain is NAGVMQNPRHLVRRRGQEARLRCSPMKGHSHVYWYRQLPEEGLKFMVYLQKENIIDESGMPKERFSAEFPKEGPSILRIQQVVRGDSAAYFCASSTQGVSSYNEQFFGPGTRLTVL.